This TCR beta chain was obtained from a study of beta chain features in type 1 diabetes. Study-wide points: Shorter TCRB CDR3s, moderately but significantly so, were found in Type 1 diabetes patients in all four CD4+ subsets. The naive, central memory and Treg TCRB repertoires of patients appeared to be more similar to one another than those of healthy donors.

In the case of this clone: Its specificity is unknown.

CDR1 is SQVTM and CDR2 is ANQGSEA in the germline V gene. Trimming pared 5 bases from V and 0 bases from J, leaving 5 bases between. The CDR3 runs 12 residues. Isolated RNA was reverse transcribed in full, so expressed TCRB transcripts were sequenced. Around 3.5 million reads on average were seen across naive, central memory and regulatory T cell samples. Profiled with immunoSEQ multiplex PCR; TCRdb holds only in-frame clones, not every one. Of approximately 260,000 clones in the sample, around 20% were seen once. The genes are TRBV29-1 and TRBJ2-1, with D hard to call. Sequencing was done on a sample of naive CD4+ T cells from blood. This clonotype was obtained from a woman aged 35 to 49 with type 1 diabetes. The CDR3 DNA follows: TGCAGCGTTATGAGCTCCTACAATGAGCAGTTCTTC. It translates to CSVMSSYNEQFF.